The rows below give T cell receptor beta chains drawn from one sample of a study of OX40 agonist ivuxolimab in advanced cancers. The method was immunoSEQ multiplex PCR; TCRdb's version includes in-frame clones alone and lacks a portion of them. Here the sample spans tens of thousands of clones, over 75% being singletons. The source material was CD4+ or CD8+ T cells sorted from blood, sampled in a trial of the OX40 agonist ivuxolimab. The receptors derive from an adult with an advanced solid tumor such as melanoma, head and neck, liver or kidney cancer. Each CDR3 is given without its conserved first and last residue.

CDR3aa: ASGLGGINEQF
v_gene: TRBV10-2
j_gene: TRBJ2-1

CDR3aa: ASRSWGESTEAF
v_gene: TRBV11-3
j_gene: TRBJ1-1

CDR3aa: ASSLGLRKETQY
v_gene: TRBV13
j_gene: TRBJ2-5

CDR3aa: ASSPFVGQGPTEQY
v_gene: TRBV27
j_gene: TRBJ2-7

CDR3aa: ASRDRAGNQPQH
v_gene: TRBV19
j_gene: TRBJ1-5

CDR3aa: ASSFLDSDSPLH
v_gene: TRBV6-5
j_gene: TRBJ1-6

CDR3aa: ASSPPRESTDTQY
v_gene: TRBV18
j_gene: TRBJ2-3

CDR3aa: ASSDRDRNQPQH
v_gene: TRBV2
j_gene: TRBJ1-5

CDR3aa: ASGRTGGATGNTIY
v_gene: TRBV2
j_gene: TRBJ1-3

CDR3aa: ASSLKGYNQPQH
v_gene: TRBV7-3
j_gene: TRBJ1-5

CDR3aa: ASSQVGDNSPLH
v_gene: TRBV4-2
j_gene: TRBJ1-6

CDR3aa: ASSLVPGYHEQY
v_gene: TRBV11-2
j_gene: TRBJ2-7

CDR3aa: ASSYLPGQGGEQY
v_gene: TRBV28
j_gene: TRBJ2-7

CDR3aa: ASSQGPETQY
v_gene: TRBV4-2
j_gene: TRBJ2-5

CDR3aa: ASSPRAISQETQY
v_gene: TRBV5-1
j_gene: TRBJ2-5

CDR3aa: ASTNPGQKNIQY
v_gene: TRBV19
j_gene: TRBJ2-4

CDR3aa: ASSLASGPFNSPLH
v_gene: TRBV11-3
j_gene: TRBJ1-6

CDR3aa: ASSFSMGLEYGEQF
v_gene: TRBV27
j_gene: TRBJ2-1

CDR3aa: ASRSGAYYNEQF
v_gene: TRBV7-2
j_gene: TRBJ2-1